This T cell receptor (beta chain) emerged from a study of cytomegalovirus exposure and HLA in healthy donors (dated by TCRdb to the late 2010s). Some background on the complete study: The 500 to 800 repertoires of the first cohort and the 95 to 150 validation repertoires were produced on the same platform, according to a later analysis. The study aimed to test whether cataloging public T cell receptors could reveal signatures of past pathogen exposure. Besides the first cohort of roughly 660 subjects, a separate validation cohort made up of roughly 120 different subjects was used. The study combined high-throughput TCR immunosequencing, statistical association of individual TCRs with disease status, and machine learning to predict cytomegalovirus infection status.

Separate from the approximately 700-subject first cohort, the validation cohort of around 130 subjects was the group to which the donors belonged. V loses 2 bases, J loses 6 bases, and the germline ends lie 10 bases apart. CDR1 SGHTA and CDR2 FQGTGA are derived from the germline V gene. The CDR3, from cysteine to phenylalanine, totals 13 residues. Of all the DNA, just the CDR3 is kept, 39 bases in frame from base 1. Library construction relied on the immunoSEQ multiplex PCR assay. Processing in the source paper ran as follows. A statistical classification framework was built to diagnose cytomegalovirus status from the catalog of TCR beta chain sequences. The clones in this table, taken by TCRdb from immuneACCESS, are in-frame only. Not every clone is retained; where verified, under half of the shortfall comes from an unresolved V gene, and the cause of the rest is unknown. Clonal size and the V and J genes are those of that table, whereas D and trimming came from the DNA. A total of about 160,000 clones appear in this sample, roughly 86% of them only once. Around a tenth of the sample is taken by the ten largest.

This clone is a singleton in its sample. It lacks a known antigen. No qualities accompany the bases; no much larger clone lies one base away. Broader findings and caveats from the paper: A later analysis lacked HLA typing for the validation cohort, so it scored co-occurrence in that cohort across all 120 repertoires. Cytomegalovirus status was reported to be diagnosed by the classifier with high specificity and sensitivity in both the original and validation cohorts. The authors suggested that the approach could potentially be extended to other disease states and immunological phenotypes. A later analysis found that TCRs clustered in the first cohort also tended to co-occur in the 95 to 150 validation repertoires, with just under 95% of cluster scores above 0. While some public TCRs were present in many individuals, most TCR sequences turned up only very rarely across donors. A few of the identified cytomegalovirus-associated TCR beta chains were confirmed in vitro to be specific for cytomegalovirus antigens. In the study, 150 to 200 TCR beta chains were listed as associated with cytomegalovirus.

Sequenced material: PBMCs. The sequence joins TRBV7-3 to TRBJ1-2; a weak D assignment points to TRBD1 (6 bases agree). The sequence was obtained from a woman aged 18-29 years in good health and CMV-seropositive. The nucleotides read TGTGCCAGCAGCTTACTCGCAGGGGATGGCTACACCTTC. Translation gives CASSLLAGDGYTF.